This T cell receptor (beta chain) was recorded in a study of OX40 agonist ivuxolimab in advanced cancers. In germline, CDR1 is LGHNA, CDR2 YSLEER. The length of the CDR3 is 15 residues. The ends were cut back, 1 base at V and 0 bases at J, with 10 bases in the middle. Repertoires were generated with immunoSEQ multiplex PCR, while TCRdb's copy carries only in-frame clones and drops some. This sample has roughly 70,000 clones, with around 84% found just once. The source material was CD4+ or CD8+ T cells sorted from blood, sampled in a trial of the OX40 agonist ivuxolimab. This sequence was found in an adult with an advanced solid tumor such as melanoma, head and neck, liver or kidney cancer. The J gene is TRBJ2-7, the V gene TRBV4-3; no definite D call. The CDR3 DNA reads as TGCGCCAGCAGCCAAGGCAACCCGAGCTCCTACGAGCAGTACTTC. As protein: CASSQGNPSSYEQYF.